This entry is about one T cell receptor (beta chain). Antigen specificity is unknown. Measured with immunoSEQ multiplex PCR; TCRdb has only the in-frame clones, and not every one. The sample carries 80,000 to 90,000 clones, more than 75% recorded once. This sample is part of a study of T cell responses to AZD1222 COVID-19 vaccine. Overall study findings and caveats: Unmutated regions of variants are reportedly targeted by nearly half of spike-specific TCRs. Donors were mostly white British, more females; clonal diversity possibly underestimated.

Deletions cut 6 bases from V and 4 bases from J, with 15 bases between. The CDR3 spans 15 residues. Looked up from germline, CDR1 is MNHEY and CDR2 is SVGAGI. This sequence originates from an adult in good health. Sequencing was performed on peripheral blood, taken on day 0 of MenACWY control vaccination. The V call is TRBV6-5, the J call TRBJ2-2; no clear D gene. Written as DNA, the CDR3 is TGTGCCAGCAGACCCCCGGGTCCGAGCACCGGGGAGCTGTTTTTT. Amino acids: CASRPPGPSTGELFF.